The 21 T cell receptor beta chains below all came from one sample that was sequenced in a study of radiation and T cells in renal cell carcinoma. Repertoires were generated with immunoSEQ multiplex PCR, while TCRdb's copy carries only in-frame clones and drops some. The table lists tens of thousands of clones, about 80% of them singletons. Regarding time point: blood 2 weeks post-SBRT. The treatment was: 15 Gy SBRT to primary tumor, nephrectomy 4 weeks later. The source material was blood, sampled from a patient whose treatment included radiotherapy and nephrectomy. These receptors all come from a woman aged 70-85 years with renal cell carcinoma.

CDR3 in amino acids: CASSVGVGQNQETQYF. The DNA of the CDR3 is TGTGCCAGCAGCGTAGGTGTCGGGCAGAACCAAGAGACCCAGTACTTC. The V and J genes are TRBV9 and TRBJ2-5, with D uncertain. CDR1 is SGDLS and CDR2 is YYNGEE in the germline V gene. This CDR3 is built from 16 residues. With 0 bases removed from V and 0 bases from J, the gap between germline ends came to 12 bases.

The J gene is TRBJ2-1, the V gene TRBV19; TRBD1 might be the D (5 bases). The CDR3 consists of 13 residues. V was shortened by 5 bases and J by 4 bases, with 9 bases between the two germline ends. CDR1 is LNHDA, CDR2 SQIVND, per germline (reference sequence). The CDR3 is CASSLGDYNEQFF. The CDR3 coding sequence is TGTGCCAGTAGTCTAGGGGATTACAATGAGCAGTTCTTC. Based on the CDR3 plus reference TRBV19 and TRBJ2-1, the full variable domain is DGGITQSPKYLFRKEGQNVTLSCEQNLNHDAMYWYRQDPGQGLRLIYYSQIVNDFQKGDIAEGYSVSREKKESFPLTVTSAQKNPTAFYLCASSLGDYNEQFFGPGTRLTVL.

The J gene is TRBJ1-1, the V gene TRBV19; possibly TRBD1 for D (6 bases). Germline V gene data show CDR1 as LNHDA and CDR2 as SQIVND (reference sequence). V lost 9 bases and J lost 3, with 20 bases in between. The CDR3 totals 15 residues. CDR3 in DNA: TGTGCCAGCCGCTATGCACAGGGTGCGGACACTGAAGCTTTCTTT. Its translation: CASRYAQGADTEAFF.

V and J are TRBV3-2 and TRBJ2-7. TRBV3-2 corresponds to a pseudogene. The CDR3 extends over 8 amino acids. The chain's CDR3 is CDPYEQYF. CDR3 in DNA: TGTGACCCCTACGAGCAGTACTTC.

This chain joins TRBV29-1 and TRBJ2-3, with TRBD1 identical over 7 bases. Germline V lookup: CDR1 SQVTM, CDR2 ANQGSEA. CDR3 length: 12 residues. Trimming cost V 7 bases and J 4 bases; bases outside gene matches: 5. For the CDR3, the DNA is TGCAGCGAAAGACAGGGCGCAGATACGCAGTATTTT. This gives the protein CSERQGADTQYF.

The rearrangement links TRBV9 to TRBJ2-1; possibly TRBD1 or TRBD2 for D (5 bases each). Between the trimmed V and J ends, which lost 0 bases and 3 bases, there was a span of 13 bases. CDR1 SGDLS and CDR2 YYNGEE come from the germline V gene. The CDR3 length is 16 residues. The CDR3 spells CASSVEGRVLYNEQFF. The CDR3 DNA is TGTGCCAGCAGCGTAGAGGGGCGGGTTCTCTACAATGAGCAGTTCTTC.

This chain uses TRBV19 with TRBJ1-1; perhaps TRBD1 as D (5 bases). Germline CDR1 and CDR2: LNHDA and SQIVND (reference sequence). Trimming removed 4 bases at V and 3 bases at J, with 6 bases between. This CDR3 comprises 12 residues. This CDR3 is CASSTRDTEAFF. The DNA of the CDR3 is TGTGCCAGTAGTACCAGGGACACTGAAGCTTTCTTT.

This clone appeared a few times. The chain links TRBV4-1 to TRBJ2-7; unclear D gene. CDR3 length: 13 residues. Trimming took 4 bases from V and 8 from J, leaving 15 bases between them. CDR1 and CDR2 from the germline V gene are MGHRA and YSYEKL. The CDR3, as DNA: TGCGCCAGCAGCCCCGCGGTCCTCGGGCAGCAGTACTTC. Translated, it gives CASSPAVLGQQYF.

This clone was observed once. The chain joins TRBV19 to TRBJ1-4; D is perhaps TRBD1 (5 bases). This CDR3 comprises 15 residues. Between the trimmed V and J ends, which lost 8 bases and 5 bases, there was a span of 18 bases. Germline values: CDR1 LNHDA, CDR2 SQIVND (reference sequence). Here the CDR3 DNA reads TGTGCCAGTCTCCAATCAAGGGGCGGGAATGAAAAACTGTTTTTT. This codes for CASLQSRGGNEKLFF.

In its sample, this clone was seen once. The chain links TRBV5-6 to TRBJ1-5; D is perhaps TRBD1 (6 bases). V was shortened by 0 bases and J by 6 bases, with 13 bases between the two germline ends. This CDR3 is 15 amino acids long. Germline values: CDR1 SGHDT, CDR2 YYEEEE. CDR3 in amino acids: CASSLGSGAGQPQHF. The CDR3 coding sequence is TGTGCCAGCAGCTTGGGTTCAGGGGCAGGTCAGCCCCAGCATTTT.

This chain uses TRBV5-1 with TRBJ2-1; no clear D gene. The CDR3 loop spans 15 amino acids. Germline CDR1 is SGHRS and CDR2 is YFSETQ. With 4 bases removed from V and 4 bases from J, the gap between germline ends came to 15 bases. The CDR3 coding sequence is TGCGCCAGCAGCCTCACACCGGTCGGATACAATGAGCAGTTCTTC. Amino acid sequence: CASSLTPVGYNEQFF.

Only a few counts were recorded for this clone. The chain links TRBV10-3 to TRBJ1-1; D is undetermined. This CDR3 has 14 residues. Germline CDR1 and CDR2: ENHRY and SYGVKD. V lost 8 bases, J lost 5 bases, and 18 bases lay in between. As DNA, the CDR3 is TGTGCCATCTCCCCGGCCCGGGTCAAAACTGAAGCTTTCTTT. Protein product: CAISPARVKTEAFF.

For the CDR3, the DNA is TGTGCCAGCAGCCCCGGCCAGGGAAGCGGCTACACCTTC. Residues: CASSPGQGSGYTF. The V and J genes are TRBV28 and TRBJ1-2; weak D call: TRBD1 (5 bases). The CDR3 spans 13 residues. With 6 bases removed from V and 8 bases from J, the gap between germline ends came to 16 bases. Germline values: CDR1 MDHEN, CDR2 SYDVKM.

The chain employs TRBV10-3 and TRBJ1-6; D is perhaps TRBD1 (5 bases). V dropped 6 bases and J dropped 7 bases, with 7 bases sitting between them. The length of the CDR3 is 12 residues. CDR1 is ENHRY and CDR2 is SYGVKD in the germline V gene. CDR3 DNA: TGTGCCATCAGGACAGTCAATTCACCCCTCCACTTT. The encoded protein is CAIRTVNSPLHF.

This clone was recorded once. The rearrangement links TRBV5-5 to TRBJ1-2, with 10 bases aligning to TRBD1. Trimming took 4 bases from V and 1 from J; bases not matched to a gene: 10. The CDR3 extends over 17 amino acids. Germline V gives CDR1 SGHKS, CDR2 YYEKEE (reference sequence). This chain's CDR3 is CASSRIFGTGVNYGYTF. The DNA of the CDR3 is TGTGCCAGCAGCCGAATATTCGGGACAGGGGTTAACTATGGCTACACCTTC.

The chain has TRBV18 and TRBJ2-4; D is ambiguous. In germline, CDR1 is KGHSH, CDR2 LQKENI. Trimming removed 0 bases at V and 7 bases at J, with 16 bases between. This CDR3 contains 16 residues. The CDR3 region is CASSPPSRLNRNIQYF. Written as DNA, the CDR3 is TGTGCCAGCTCACCACCTTCAAGGCTGAATAGGAACATTCAGTACTTC.

The chain combines TRBV5-4 with TRBJ1-1; 11 nucleotides line up with TRBD1. Germline V gene data show CDR1 as SGHNT and CDR2 as YYREEE (reference sequence). The CDR3 totals 16 residues. Trimming at V came to 2 bases and at J to 1 base, leaving 4 bases not matched to a gene. Written as DNA, the CDR3 is TGTGCCAGCAGCTTTGGGGGGACAGGGGGGAACACTGAAGCTTTCTTT. Its translation: CASSFGGTGGNTEAFF.

The chain is built from TRBV9 and TRBJ2-7; TRBD2 might be the D (5 bases). Trimming removed 3 bases from V and 0 bases from J, with 19 bases in between. The CDR3 has 17 amino acids. Germline V gives CDR1 SGDLS, CDR2 YYNGEE. The CDR3 loop reads CASSGPAAGRSSYEQYF. In DNA, the CDR3 is TGTGCCAGCAGCGGTCCGGCGGCGGGCCGAAGCTCCTACGAGCAGTACTTC.

CDR3 residues: CASSLGDSFPPFF. The CDR3 DNA reads as TGCGCCAGCAGCTTGGGGGACAGTTTTCCTCCTTTCTTT. J is TRBJ1-1 and V is TRBV5-1; 7 bases agree with TRBD1. Germline loops: CDR1 SGHRS, CDR2 YFSETQ. The junction had 8 bases not matched to a gene; V was cut back by 0 bases and J by 12 bases. There are 13 residues in the CDR3.

The chain combines TRBV7-2 with TRBJ2-7; 7 positions match TRBD1. V lost 5 bases and J lost 5; bases outside the gene matches: 6. This CDR3 is 13 amino acids long. Germline loops: CDR1 SGHTA, CDR2 FQGNSA. CDR3 amino acids: CASSPTGDDEQYF. The DNA for the CDR3 is TGTGCCAGCAGCCCCACAGGGGACGACGAGCAGTACTTC.

This chain joins TRBV10-3 and TRBJ2-2; TRBD1 aligns across 8 bases. The trim removed 3 bases at V and 7 bases at J, leaving 10 bases unmatched. There are 16 residues in the CDR3. Germline V gene data show CDR1 as ENHRY and CDR2 as SYGVKD. This CDR3 is CAISEWGQGAGGELFF. The CDR3 coding sequence is TGTGCCATCAGTGAATGGGGGCAGGGGGCCGGCGGGGAGCTGTTTTTT.